The next 31 T cell receptor beta chains were all read from a single sample in a study of blood T cell repertoires in COVID-19. Sequencing was performed with immunoSEQ multiplex PCR; in TCRdb, only in-frame clones are kept and a portion is missing. The data hold 250,000 to 300,000 clones, with over 80% observed a single time. The specimen was peripheral blood. All receptors come from a woman in her 40s who had recovered from COVID-19.

The rearrangement uses TRBV7-9 and TRBJ1-2, with TRBD1 matching 9 bases. The CDR3 covers 15 residues. The V gene end was trimmed by 2 bases and the J gene end by 8 bases; junction bases not matched to a gene: 9. Germline values: CDR1 SEHNR, CDR2 FQNEAQ (reference sequence). CDR3 loop: CASSLPDRGVTGYTF. DNA of the CDR3: TGTGCCAGCAGCTTACCTGACAGGGGGGTTACCGGCTACACCTTC.

CDR3 nucleotides: TGCGCCAGCAGTGTATCGGGAGATACGCAGTATTTT. This sequence encodes CASSVSGDTQYF. This chain links TRBV10-1 with TRBJ2-3, with D uncertain. The CDR3 covers 12 residues. Looked up from germline, CDR1 is WNHNN and CDR2 is SYGVQD (reference sequence). V lost 4 bases and J 5 bases, leaving 7 bases between the germline ends.

The chain combines TRBV11-2 with TRBJ2-7; 7 nucleotides match TRBD1. Germline V lookup: CDR1 SGHAT, CDR2 FQNNGV. This CDR3 has 17 amino acids. Unmatched junction bases numbered 12, after V lost 1 base and J lost 3 bases. The CDR3 loop is CASSLVSWDRGFYEQYF. The CDR3 coding sequence is TGTGCCAGCAGCTTAGTGAGTTGGGACAGAGGTTTCTACGAGCAGTACTTC.

The J gene is TRBJ1-2, the V gene TRBV11-2, with 7 bases matching TRBD1. V lost 2 bases, J lost 7 bases, and 22 bases stayed unmatched. The germline V gene encodes CDR1 SGHAT and CDR2 FQNNGV. CDR3 length equals 19 residues. CDR3 sequence reads: CASSLRSRTGVELGSGYTF. CDR3 nucleotides: TGTGCCAGCAGCTTAAGGTCACGCACAGGGGTTGAACTTGGTTCTGGCTACACCTTC.

This chain connects TRBV28 to TRBJ1-2, with D perhaps matching TRBD1 (6 bases). Trimming cost V 7 bases and J 8 bases, with 14 bases left between them. This CDR3 contains 12 residues. Germline-derived CDR1 and CDR2 are MDHEN and SYDVKM. The CDR3 DNA sequence: TGTGCCAGCACCCCAGGGGCTATCGGCTACACCTTC. Amino acids: CASTPGAIGYTF.

The rearrangement links TRBV9 to TRBJ1-5; a possible D gene is TRBD1 (6 bases). The CDR3 is 14 amino acids. Germline V gene lookup returns CDR1 SGDLS and CDR2 YYNGEE. V was clipped by 2 bases and J by 3 bases, with 9 bases between them. The CDR3 bases are TGTGCCAGCAGCGTTACAGGGAACAATCAGCCCCAGCATTTT. This codes for CASSVTGNNQPQHF.

The chain carries TRBV7-6 and TRBJ1-3; a possible D gene is TRBD1 (6 bases). Trimming removed 5 bases from V and 0 bases from J, with 14 bases in between. Germline V gene lookup returns CDR1 SGHVS and CDR2 FNYEAQ. The CDR3 contains 16 residues. The CDR3 loop is CASSLHREISGNTIYF. DNA for the CDR3: TGTGCCAGCAGCCTCCACAGGGAAATCTCTGGAAACACCATATATTTT.

The rearrangement links TRBV6-5 to TRBJ1-2; D is unresolved. The ends were cut back, 6 bases at V and 4 bases at J, with 12 bases in the middle. CDR3 length equals 13 residues. From germline, CDR1 is MNHEY and CDR2 SVGAGI. CDR3 in amino acids: CASSPQATYGYTF. The CDR3 DNA sequence: TGTGCCAGCAGCCCCCAAGCGACCTATGGCTACACCTTC.

This rearrangement joins TRBV29-1 to TRBJ1-2; D remains ambiguous. This CDR3 is 12 amino acids long. Germline values: CDR1 SQVTM, CDR2 ANQGSEA. V lost 2 bases to trimming and J lost 2 bases, with 6 bases between them. CDR3 bases: TGCAGCGTTGAAACGGTCAACTATGGCTACACCTTC. It encodes CSVETVNYGYTF.

V and J are TRBV5-1 and TRBJ1-1; the match to TRBD1 covers 7 bases. Trimming took 0 bases from V and 0 from J; bases not matched to a gene: 5. The CDR3 covers 16 residues. Germline CDR1 reads SGHRS; CDR2 reads YFSETQ. CDR3 sequence (DNA): TGCGCCAGCAGCTTGGGGCAGGGGGGATTGAACACTGAAGCTTTCTTT. Protein sequence: CASSLGQGGLNTEAFF.

The chain uses TRBV10-3 and TRBJ2-1, with a tentative D call TRBD1 (5 bases). V was shortened by 0 bases and J by 2 bases, with 11 bases between the two germline ends. Germline V gene data show CDR1 as ENHRY and CDR2 as SYGVKD. The CDR3 spans 16 residues. DNA of the CDR3: TGTGCCATCAGTGAGTCGGGCAGGGTCCCCTACAATGAGCAGTTCTTC. Its translation: CAISESGRVPYNEQFF.

The V call is TRBV18, the J call TRBJ1-1, with D uncertain. The V and J ends lost 2 bases and 3 bases respectively, with 13 bases between them. Looked up from germline, CDR1 is KGHSH and CDR2 is LQKENI. This CDR3 has 15 amino acids. As DNA, the CDR3 is TGTGCCAGCTCACCAGTCCCGCCGGGATACACTGAAGCTTTCTTT. Translation gives CASSPVPPGYTEAFF.

This sequence joins TRBV7-2 and TRBJ1-5, with 10 positions matching TRBD1. The germline gives CDR1 SGHTA, CDR2 FQGNSA. This CDR3 is built from 16 residues. V gave up 6 bases and J gave up 1 base; unmatched junction bases: 6. The DNA of the CDR3 is TGTGCCAGCAGTCAGCGGACAGGGGGGAGCAATCAGCCCCAGCATTTT. It encodes CASSQRTGGSNQPQHF.

The chain is built from TRBV18 and TRBJ2-6; D is unresolved. CDR1 and CDR2 from the germline V gene are KGHSH and LQKENI. CDR3 length: 15 amino acids. Trimming cost V 3 bases and J 0 bases, with 6 bases left between them. CDR3 residues: CASSPYSSGANVLTF. DNA for the CDR3: TGTGCCAGCTCACCTTATAGCTCTGGGGCCAACGTCCTGACTTTC.

The chain couples TRBV21-1 to TRBJ1-1. TRBV21-1 is described as a pseudogene. The CDR3 is 17 residues long. CDR3 bases: TGTGCCAGCAGCAAAATGGAGGGGGAGGGGCAGTACACTGAAGCTTTCTTT. Amino acid sequence: CASSKMEGEGQYTEAFF.

The chain joins TRBV30 to TRBJ1-2; the D gene is possibly TRBD1 (5 bases). V gave up 8 bases and J gave up 8 bases, with 30 bases separating them. The V gene's germline CDR1 is GTSNPN and CDR2 SVGIG (reference sequence). CDR3 length: 16 amino acids. The CDR3 loop reads CAGLSGVGGFPLGYTF. CDR3 sequence (DNA): TGTGCCGGGCTAAGTGGGGTGGGGGGATTTCCATTGGGCTACACCTTC.

V is TRBV5-1 and J is TRBJ1-1; D possibly corresponds to TRBD1 (5 bases). The germline V gene encodes CDR1 SGHRS and CDR2 YFSETQ. The V end was cut by 3 bases, the J end by 3 bases, with 30 bases between. This CDR3 spans 20 amino acids. The DNA for the CDR3 is TGCGCCAGCAGCTATCCCCCACCGGGAGGCAGGGTCTTTAAGGACACTGAAGCTTTCTTT. It codes for CASSYPPPGGRVFKDTEAFF. Full variable domain (missing parts from reference TRBV5-1 and TRBJ1-1): KAGVTQTPRYLIKTRGQQVTLSCSPISGHRSVSWYQQTPGQGLQFLFEYFSETQRNKGNFPGRFSGRQFSNSRSEMNVSTLELGDSALYLCASSYPPPGGRVFKDTEAFFGQGTRLTVV.

The chain has TRBV9 and TRBJ1-5; D is undetermined. The V gene lost 0 bases and the J gene lost 7 bases, with 14 bases spanning the gap. The CDR3 length is 15 residues. CDR1 and CDR2 from the germline V gene are SGDLS and YYNGEE. CDR3 in amino acids: CASSVGTLGHQPQHF. The CDR3 DNA reads as TGTGCCAGCAGCGTAGGCACCCTAGGCCACCAGCCCCAGCATTTT.

V gene TRBV10-3 combines with J gene TRBJ1-6; D is possibly TRBD1 (5 bases). The CDR3 runs to 14 residues. V dropped 7 bases and J dropped 0 bases, with 7 bases sitting between them. Germline CDR1 and CDR2: ENHRY and SYGVKD. The CDR3 bases are TGTGCCATCAAGACAGACTCCTATAATTCACCCCTCCACTTT. Translated: CAIKTDSYNSPLHF.

The count of this clone is one. V usage is TRBV5-4 and J usage is TRBJ2-3, with 8 bases lining up with TRBD2. Per germline, CDR1 SGHNT and CDR2 YYREEE (reference sequence). Trimming cost V 6 bases and J 4 bases; bases outside gene matches: 13. The CDR3 totals 16 residues. CDR3 DNA sequence: TGTGCCAGCACCCTGGGCGGGGGGAACGCCGCAGATACGCAGTATTTT. Its translation is CASTLGGGNAADTQYF.

The rearrangement uses TRBV28 and TRBJ2-7; the match to TRBD2 covers 9 bases. With V trimmed by 2 bases and J by 7 bases, 6 bases remained unmatched. In germline, CDR1 is MDHEN, CDR2 SYDVKM. The length of the CDR3 is 14 residues. CDR3: CASSLAGGPGEQYF. CDR3 sequence (DNA): TGTGCCAGCAGTTTAGCGGGGGGGCCGGGTGAGCAGTACTTC. Full variable domain (outside the CDR3, taken from reference TRBV28 and TRBJ2-7): DVKVTQSSRYLVKRTGEKVFLECVQDMDHENMFWYRQDPGLGLRLIYFSYDVKMKEKGDIPEGYSVSREKKERFSLILESASTNQTSMYLCASSLAGGPGEQYFGPGTRLTVT.

This clone was seen only once. The rearrangement uses TRBV5-1 and TRBJ2-1, with 7 bases aligning to TRBD2. The junction had 7 bases not matched to a gene; V was cut back by 4 bases and J by 0 bases. CDR3 length equals 16 residues. Germline-derived CDR1 and CDR2 are SGHRS and YFSETQ. The CDR3 sequence: CASSRGGSSSYNEQFF. The CDR3 nucleotides are TGCGCCAGCAGCCGGGGAGGGTCAAGCTCCTACAATGAGCAGTTCTTC.

The rearrangement joins TRBV20-1 to TRBJ1-3; the D is unclear. From germline, CDR1 is DFQATT and CDR2 SNEGSKA (reference sequence). V was pared by 3 bases and J by 2 bases, with 5 bases between. CDR3 length: 12 residues. In DNA, the CDR3 is TGCAGTGCTAGTTCTACTGGAAACACCATATATTTT. This encodes CSASSTGNTIYF.

V gene TRBV5-4 combines with J gene TRBJ1-2; TRBD1 matches 7 bases. Trimming removed 0 bases from V and 6 bases from J; junction bases left unmatched: 8. The CDR3 sequence is 15 residues long. Per the germline V gene, CDR1 is SGHNT and CDR2 is YYREEE (reference sequence). As DNA, the CDR3 is TGTGCCAGCAGCTTGGTTGGCAGGGGGAGGAATGGCTACACCTTC. Translating it yields CASSLVGRGRNGYTF.

The chain employs TRBV11-1 and TRBJ2-7; unclear D gene. From germline, CDR1 is SGHAT and CDR2 FQDESV (reference sequence). This CDR3 is 13 amino acids long. V lost 0 bases and J lost 7, with 10 bases in between. The DNA for the CDR3 is TGTGCCAGCAGCTTAGCTCCCCGGGTGGAGCAGTACTTC. Translated: CASSLAPRVEQYF.

The genes are TRBV11-2 and TRBJ1-2, with a tentative D call TRBD1 (5 bases). The CDR3 length is 17 residues. The germline CDR1 and CDR2 sequences are SGHAT and FQNNGV. Trimming took off 4 bases at V and 6 bases at J, with 24 bases between the two ends. The CDR3 spells CASSSPLSTGTHHGYTF. CDR3 nucleotide sequence: TGTGCCAGCAGCTCTCCCCTAAGTACCGGGACTCATCATGGCTACACCTTC.

The chain couples TRBV6-5 to TRBJ2-7, with 7 bases that match TRBD1. This CDR3 is 15 amino acids long. Per germline, CDR1 MNHEY and CDR2 SVGAGI. The V gene end was trimmed by 0 bases and the J gene end by 5 bases; junction bases not matched to a gene: 7. CDR3 sequence: CASSYSVGTANEQYF. The CDR3 nucleotides are TGTGCCAGCAGTTACTCGGTTGGGACAGCCAACGAGCAGTACTTC.

This clone was observed once. The chain employs TRBV7-6 and TRBJ2-1; 8 nucleotides match TRBD2. The CDR3 runs 18 residues. CDR1 is SGHVS and CDR2 is FNYEAQ in the germline V gene. The ends lost 5 bases at V and 4 bases at J; junction bases unmatched: 16. The CDR3 is CASSRAPPRGVNYNEQFF. Here the CDR3 DNA reads TGTGCCAGCAGCCGAGCCCCCCCGCGGGGGGTAAATTACAATGAGCAGTTCTTC.

In nucleotides, the CDR3 is TGTGCCAGCAGCTCCTTACAGGGTGATGGCTACACCTTC. It codes for CASSSLQGDGYTF. The chain combines TRBV6-5 with TRBJ1-2; a possible D gene is TRBD1 (6 bases). V was cut by 6 bases and J by 6 bases, with 14 bases left in between. Germline loops: CDR1 MNHEY, CDR2 SVGAGI. The CDR3 runs to 13 residues.

The chain is built from TRBV2 and TRBJ1-5; D perhaps matches TRBD1 (5 bases). The CDR3 spans 13 residues. Per the germline V gene, CDR1 is SNHLY and CDR2 is FYNNEI. The V end lost 3 bases, the J end lost 7 bases, and 10 bases lay between the germline ends. CDR3 sequence: CASSDLGVQPQHF. DNA of the CDR3: TGTGCCAGCAGTGACCTAGGGGTCCAGCCCCAGCATTTT.

This chain joins TRBV6-2 or TRBV6-3 and TRBJ1-1; a weak D match, TRBD1 (6 bases). Looked up from germline, CDR1 is MNHEY and CDR2 is SVGEGT. Trimming removed 4 bases from V and 3 bases from J, with 12 bases in between. CDR3 length: 14 amino acids. This CDR3 is CASSSPTGYTEAFF. DNA of the CDR3: TGTGCCAGCAGTTCCCCGACAGGTTACACTGAAGCTTTCTTT.